This T cell receptor beta chain was identified during a study of beta chain features in type 1 diabetes. General study results and limits: The study found moderately but significantly shorter TCRB CDR3s in all four CD4+ subsets of Type 1 diabetes patients. Naive, central memory and regulatory TCRB repertoires appeared more similar among patients than healthy donors.

Expressed TCRB transcripts were sequenced, since all the RNA that had been isolated was reverse transcribed. Some 3.6 million reads per sample were averaged for naive, central memory and regulatory samples. Method: immunoSEQ multiplex PCR; TCRdb's copy keeps in-frame clones and lacks some. Of 390,000 or so clones listed, about 14% are singletons. Trimming took 0 bases from V and 1 from J, leaving 7 bases between them. The CDR3 consists of 15 residues. Germline V gene sequence: CDR1 MGHRA, CDR2 YSYEKL. Only a few counts were recorded for this clone. Its cognate antigen is unknown. Each sorted fraction was over 95% pure.

The V gene is TRBV4-1, the J gene TRBJ1-5; D is unresolved. Sequenced material: naive CD4+ T cells from blood. The receptor was isolated from a man under 40 in good health. CDR3 region: CASSQDAKSNQPQHF. In DNA, the CDR3 is TGCGCCAGCAGCCAAGACGCAAAGAGCAATCAGCCCCAGCATTTT.